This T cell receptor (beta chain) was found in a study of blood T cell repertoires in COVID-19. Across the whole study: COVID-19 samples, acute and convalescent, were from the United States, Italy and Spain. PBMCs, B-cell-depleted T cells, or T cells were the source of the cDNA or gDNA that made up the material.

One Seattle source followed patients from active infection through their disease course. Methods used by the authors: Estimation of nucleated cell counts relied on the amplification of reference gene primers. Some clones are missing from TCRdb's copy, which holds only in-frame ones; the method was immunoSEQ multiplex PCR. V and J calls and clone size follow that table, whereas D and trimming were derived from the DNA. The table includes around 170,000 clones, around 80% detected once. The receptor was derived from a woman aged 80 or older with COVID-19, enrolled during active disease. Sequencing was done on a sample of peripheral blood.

CDR3 residues: CASSLGTEGEKLFF. DNA for the CDR3: TGCGCCAGCAGCTTAGGGACAGAGGGCGAAAAACTGTTTTTT. This chain joins TRBV5-1 and TRBJ1-4; 7 bases align to TRBD1. This CDR3 region has 14 residues. In germline, CDR1 is SGHRS, CDR2 YFSETQ. V lost 2 bases, J lost 8 bases, and 6 bases stayed unmatched. Full variable domain (missing parts from reference TRBV5-1 and TRBJ1-4): KAGVTQTPRYLIKTRGQQVTLSCSPISGHRSVSWYQQTPGQGLQFLFEYFSETQRNKGNFPGRFSGRQFSNSRSEMNVSTLELGDSALYLCASSLGTEGEKLFFGSGTQLSVL.